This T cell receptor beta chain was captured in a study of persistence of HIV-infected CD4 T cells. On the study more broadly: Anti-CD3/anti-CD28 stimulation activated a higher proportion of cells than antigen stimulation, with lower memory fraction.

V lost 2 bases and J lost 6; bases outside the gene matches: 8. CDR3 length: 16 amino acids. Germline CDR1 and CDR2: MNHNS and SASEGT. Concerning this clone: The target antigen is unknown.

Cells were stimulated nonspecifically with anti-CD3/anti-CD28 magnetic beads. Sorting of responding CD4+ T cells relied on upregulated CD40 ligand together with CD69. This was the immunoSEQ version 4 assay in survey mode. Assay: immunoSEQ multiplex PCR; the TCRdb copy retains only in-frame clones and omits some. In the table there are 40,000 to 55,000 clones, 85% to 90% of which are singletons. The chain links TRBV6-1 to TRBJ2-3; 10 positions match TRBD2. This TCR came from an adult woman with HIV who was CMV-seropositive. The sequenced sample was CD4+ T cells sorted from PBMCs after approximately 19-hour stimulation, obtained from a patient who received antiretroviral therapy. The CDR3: CASSEKLGLAADTQYF. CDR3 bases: TGTGCCAGCAGTGAAAAACTCGGACTAGCGGCCGATACGCAGTATTTT.